This T cell receptor beta chain emerged from a study of cytomegalovirus exposure and HLA in healthy donors. CDR3 length: 16 amino acids. V lost 6 bases to trimming and J lost 3 bases, with 19 bases between them. Germline assignment: CDR1 MDHEN and CDR2 SYDVKM. PCR used 60 Vbeta primers and 13 Jbeta primers. Sequencing used immunoSEQ multiplex PCR; TCRdb keeps in-frame clones, though not all of them. The sample includes about 150,000 clones, about 80% seen only once; the top ten take 9.5% to 15%. The genes are TRBV28 and TRBJ2-3; maybe TRBD1 (5 bases). The clonotype originates from a man aged 25 to 40 in good health and CMV-seropositive. The sample was PBMCs. CDR3 nucleotides: TGTGCCAGCAGCTACCGACAGTTTTTTATGACAGATACGCAGTATTTT. Amino acid sequence: CASSYRQFFMTDTQYF.